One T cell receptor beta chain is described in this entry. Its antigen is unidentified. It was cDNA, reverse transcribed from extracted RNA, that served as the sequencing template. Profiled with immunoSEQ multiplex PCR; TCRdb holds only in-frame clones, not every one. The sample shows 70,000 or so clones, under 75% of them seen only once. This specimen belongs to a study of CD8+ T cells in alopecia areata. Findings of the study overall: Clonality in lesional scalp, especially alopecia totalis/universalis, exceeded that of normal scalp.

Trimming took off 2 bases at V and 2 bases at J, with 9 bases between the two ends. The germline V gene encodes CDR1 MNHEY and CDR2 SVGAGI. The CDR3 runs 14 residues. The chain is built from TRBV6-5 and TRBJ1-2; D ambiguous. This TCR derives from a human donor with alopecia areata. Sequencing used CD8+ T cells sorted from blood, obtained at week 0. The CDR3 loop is CASSYEEDNYGYTF. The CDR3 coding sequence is TGTGCCAGCAGTTACGAGGAAGACAACTATGGCTACACCTTC.